The 8 T cell receptor beta chains below come from one sample, sequenced in a study of T cell responses to AZD1222 COVID-19 vaccine. Generated by immunoSEQ multiplex PCR, the TCRdb table keeps only in-frame clones and is missing some. The top ten hold less than 2.5% of the sample, which has 110,000 to 150,000 clones, under 95% seen once. The starting material was peripheral blood, obtained 28 days after the second AZD1222 dose. All receptors derive from an adult who received the AZD1222 COVID-19 vaccine.

The rearrangement links TRBV11-2 to TRBJ2-2, with D tentatively TRBD2 (5 bases). Germline V gene lookup returns CDR1 SGHAT and CDR2 FQNNGV. V dropped 1 base and J dropped 2 bases, with 8 bases sitting between them. This CDR3 comprises 15 residues. The CDR3 sequence is CASSLVLANTGELFF. The CDR3 DNA reads TGTGCCAGCAGCTTAGTTCTAGCTAACACCGGGGAGCTGTTTTTT.

This chain joins TRBV4-2 and TRBJ1-1, with D perhaps matching TRBD1 (6 bases). Germline V lookup: CDR1 LGHNA, CDR2 YNFKEQ. Trimming stripped 3 bases from V and 8 bases from J, with 16 bases between. This CDR3 comprises 14 residues. CDR3 DNA: TGTGCCAGCAGCCACCTCTCAGGGGCAGAAGAAGCTTTCTTT. This sequence encodes CASSHLSGAEEAFF.

This chain links TRBV7-4 with TRBJ1-3; weak D call: TRBD1 (6 bases). Germline loops: CDR1 SGHVT, CDR2 SQSDAQ. The CDR3 loop spans 17 amino acids. Between the trimmed V and J ends, which lost 8 bases and 0 bases, there was a span of 20 bases. This chain's CDR3 is CASSGRGFCFSGNTIYF. CDR3 DNA: TGTGCCAGCTCGGGCAGGGGATTTTGTTTCTCTGGAAACACCATATATTTT.

In its sample, this clone was seen once. V is TRBV2 and J is TRBJ1-6; D is unresolved. The V and J ends lost 5 bases and 10 bases respectively, with 12 bases between them. Germline V gene sequence: CDR1 SNHLY, CDR2 FYNNEI. The CDR3 is made up of 13 amino acids. CDR3 nucleotides: TGTGCCAGCAGTACCGAGTCGGACTCACCCCTCCACTTT. Its translation: CASSTESDSPLHF.

The chain couples TRBV5-1 to TRBJ2-5; 13 bases line up with TRBD2. This CDR3 is 17 amino acids long. Per the germline V gene, CDR1 is SGHRS and CDR2 is YFSETQ. V lost 3 bases, J lost 5 bases, and 10 bases stayed unmatched. Written as DNA, the CDR3 is TGCGCCAGCAGCTCACCGGGACTAGCGGGAAAGGGGGAGACCCAGTACTTC. Amino acids: CASSSPGLAGKGETQYF.

J is TRBJ1-5 and V is TRBV5-8; D is undetermined. The CDR3 consists of 16 residues. In germline, CDR1 is SGHTS, CDR2 YDEGEE. The ends were cut back, 4 bases at V and 0 bases at J, with 14 bases in the middle. The CDR3 reads CASSPRHRNSNQPQHF. CDR3 DNA sequence: TGTGCCAGCAGCCCTCGGCACAGAAATAGCAATCAGCCCCAGCATTTT.

This chain joins TRBV19 and TRBJ2-3, with 13 bases identical to TRBD2. Losses at the gene ends were 6 bases for V and 7 bases for J; bases not matched to a gene: 7. CDR3 length: 15 residues. CDR1 and CDR2 (germline): LNHDA, SQIVND (reference sequence). The CDR3 is CASRTGTSGAYTQYF. Here the CDR3 DNA reads TGTGCCAGTAGGACCGGGACTAGCGGGGCCTATACGCAGTATTTT.

This rearrangement joins TRBV2 to TRBJ2-3; possible D gene TRBD2, 6 bases. V lost 6 bases and J lost 0, with 10 bases in between. This CDR3 spans 14 amino acids. Germline V gives CDR1 SNHLY, CDR2 FYNNEI. CDR3 bases: TGTGCCAGCAGGCGGGGACTTAGCACAGATACGCAGTATTTT. It codes for CASRRGLSTDTQYF.